The present T cell receptor beta chain was sequenced within a study of blood T cell repertoires in COVID-19. This CDR3 comprises 13 residues. Trimming removed 5 bases at V and 7 bases at J, with 14 bases between. Germline CDR1 is SGHVS and CDR2 is FNYEAQ. Libraries were prepared by immunoSEQ multiplex PCR; TCRdb keeps only in-frame clonotypes and omits some of them. Here the sample spans roughly 78,000 clones, 80% being singletons. The chain carries TRBV7-6 and TRBJ1-2, with a possible D match to TRBD1 (5 bases). The origin of this receptor is a man aged 45-65 years with COVID-19, enrolled during active disease. The material sequenced was peripheral blood. For the CDR3, the DNA is TGTGCCAGCAGCCAATTGGGGGGACCTGGCTACACCTTC. It encodes CASSQLGGPGYTF.